Listed below are T cell receptor beta chains from one sample, sequenced in a study of T cell clones after liver transplantation. The assay was immunoSEQ multiplex PCR, and TCRdb's table has in-frame clones only and misses some. The sample contains 20,000 to 25,000 clones, about three quarters of which appear only once. The specimen comprised CD4+ T cells from blood, sampled before liver transplant. All receptors derive from a human donor who received a liver transplant. Both conserved end residues are part of each CDR3. The order of the fields is D gene, J gene, V gene, clone size, CDR3 protein, CDR3 DNA. A D gene is named only where the DNA matches it firmly. Part of the rows lack a size; the others show once, few, many or a class for expanded clones.

d_call: NA
j_call: TRBJ1-1
v_call: TRBV6-1
clone_size: NA
cdr3_aa: CASARWGGTEAFF
cdr3_nt: TGTGCCAGCGCTAGGTGGGGCGGCACTGAAGCTTTCTTT

d_call: NA
j_call: TRBJ1-1
v_call: TRBV14
clone_size: NA
cdr3_aa: CASSQVIGGTEAFF
cdr3_nt: TGTGCCAGCAGCCAAGTAATTGGAGGGACTGAAGCTTTCTTT

d_call: NA
j_call: TRBJ1-1
v_call: TRBV7-2
clone_size: once
cdr3_aa: CASSLSSAAEAFF
cdr3_nt: TGTGCCAGCAGCTTAAGTTCCGCAGCTGAAGCTTTCTTT

d_call: NA
j_call: TRBJ2-7
v_call: TRBV14
clone_size: NA
cdr3_aa: CASMNQDYYEQYF
cdr3_nt: TGTGCCAGCATGAATCAGGATTATTACGAGCAGTACTTC

d_call: TRBD1
j_call: TRBJ2-7
v_call: TRBV30
clone_size: NA
cdr3_aa: CAWSLGQGSSYEQYF
cdr3_nt: TGTGCCTGGAGTCTAGGACAGGGGAGCTCCTACGAGCAGTACTTC

d_call: NA
j_call: TRBJ1-5
v_call: TRBV11-3
clone_size: once
cdr3_aa: CASSLGSGPGQPQHF
cdr3_nt: TGTGCCAGCAGCTTAGGGTCAGGCCCCGGTCAGCCCCAGCATTTT

d_call: NA
j_call: TRBJ1-1
v_call: TRBV6-1
clone_size: NA
cdr3_aa: CASSAEKKTDQNTEAFF
cdr3_nt: TGTGCCAGCAGTGCAGAAAAAAAGACAGATCAGAACACTGAAGCTTTCTTT

d_call: TRBD1
j_call: TRBJ2-7
v_call: TRBV28
clone_size: few
cdr3_aa: CASSSGGQGFPYEQYF
cdr3_nt: TGTGCCAGCAGTTCGGGAGGACAGGGGTTTCCCTACGAGCAGTACTTC

d_call: NA
j_call: TRBJ1-5
v_call: TRBV19
clone_size: NA
cdr3_aa: CASSIALASNQPQHF
cdr3_nt: TGTGCCAGTAGTATAGCTCTGGCTAGCAATCAGCCCCAGCATTTT

d_call: NA
j_call: TRBJ2-3
v_call: TRBV2
clone_size: NA
cdr3_aa: CASSEDPTGTDTQYF
cdr3_nt: TGTGCCAGCAGTGAAGACCCCACAGGCACAGATACGCAGTATTTT

d_call: TRBD1
j_call: TRBJ2-5
v_call: TRBV7-2
clone_size: NA
cdr3_aa: CASSLGGTGQETQYF
cdr3_nt: TGTGCCAGCAGCTTAGGGGGGACAGGGCAAGAGACCCAGTACTTC

d_call: NA
j_call: TRBJ2-7
v_call: TRBV10-3
clone_size: NA
cdr3_aa: CAISVSYEQYF
cdr3_nt: TGTGCCATCAGTGTGTCCTACGAGCAGTACTTC

d_call: NA
j_call: TRBJ1-1
v_call: TRBV11-3
clone_size: NA
cdr3_aa: CASSRGQGRENTEAFF
cdr3_nt: TGTGCCAGCAGCCGGGGACAAGGGCGCGAGAACACTGAAGCTTTCTTT

d_call: TRBD2
j_call: TRBJ2-5
v_call: TRBV11-2
clone_size: few
cdr3_aa: CASSLELAGGDQETQYF
cdr3_nt: TGTGCCAGCAGCTTAGAACTAGCGGGGGGTGATCAAGAGACCCAGTACTTC

d_call: NA
j_call: TRBJ2-3
v_call: TRBV11-3
clone_size: NA
cdr3_aa: CASSLDHLQSTDTQYF
cdr3_nt: TGTGCCAGCAGCTTAGATCACCTCCAGAGCACAGATACGCAGTATTTT

d_call: NA
j_call: TRBJ2-5
v_call: TRBV7-9
clone_size: NA
cdr3_aa: CASSSWRNAGETQYF
cdr3_nt: TGTGCCAGCAGCTCATGGAGAAATGCTGGAGAGACCCAGTACTTC

d_call: NA
j_call: TRBJ1-1
v_call: TRBV6-5
clone_size: NA
cdr3_aa: CASREGIANTEAFF
cdr3_nt: TGTGCCAGCAGGGAAGGGATCGCGAACACTGAAGCTTTCTTT

d_call: NA
j_call: TRBJ1-5
v_call: TRBV27
clone_size: few
cdr3_aa: CASSGAGRVDQPQHF
cdr3_nt: TGTGCCAGCAGTGGCGCCGGAAGAGTCGATCAGCCCCAGCATTTT

d_call: NA
j_call: TRBJ1-2
v_call: TRBV18
clone_size: NA
cdr3_aa: CASSPERAGGYTF
cdr3_nt: TGTGCCAGCTCACCTGAGAGGGCGGGAGGCTACACCTTC

d_call: NA
j_call: TRBJ2-1
v_call: TRBV2
clone_size: NA
cdr3_aa: CASSALGSGLYNEQFF
cdr3_nt: TGTGCCAGCAGTGCACTCGGGAGCGGATTATACAATGAGCAGTTCTTC

d_call: NA
j_call: TRBJ1-5
v_call: TRBV6-5
clone_size: NA
cdr3_aa: CASREQGGQPQHF
cdr3_nt: TGTGCCAGCAGGGAACAGGGAGGGCAGCCCCAGCATTTT

d_call: TRBD2
j_call: TRBJ2-7
v_call: TRBV6-1
clone_size: NA
cdr3_aa: CASSEQIPGLGVWYF
cdr3_nt: TGTGCCAGCAGTGAACAAATCCCGGGACTAGGCGTGTGGTACTTC

d_call: NA
j_call: TRBJ1-2
v_call: TRBV5-6
clone_size: NA
cdr3_aa: CASSLGIGDGYTF
cdr3_nt: TGTGCCAGCAGCTTGGGTATAGGGGATGGCTACACCTTC

d_call: NA
j_call: TRBJ1-2
v_call: TRBV6-5
clone_size: NA
cdr3_aa: CATSPDSSYGYTF
cdr3_nt: TGTGCCACGTCCCCGGACAGTTCTTATGGCTACACCTTC

d_call: TRBD1
j_call: TRBJ1-2
v_call: TRBV6-6
clone_size: few
cdr3_aa: CASSYKQGEIYGYTF
cdr3_nt: TGTGCCAGCAGTTACAAGCAGGGGGAGATCTATGGCTACACCTTC

d_call: NA
j_call: TRBJ1-5
v_call: TRBV19
clone_size: few
cdr3_aa: CASSITGSNQPQHF
cdr3_nt: TGTGCCAGTAGTATAACGGGGAGCAATCAGCCCCAGCATTTT

d_call: TRBD1
j_call: TRBJ2-7
v_call: TRBV28
clone_size: few
cdr3_aa: CASSPPPGTGDYEQYF
cdr3_nt: TGTGCCAGCAGCCCTCCTCCCGGGACAGGGGACTACGAGCAGTACTTC

d_call: TRBD2
j_call: TRBJ2-3
v_call: TRBV2
clone_size: NA
cdr3_aa: CASTVASGTNTQYF
cdr3_nt: TGTGCCAGCACGGTCGCTAGCGGGACTAATACGCAGTATTTT

d_call: TRBD2
j_call: TRBJ2-7
v_call: TRBV5-1
clone_size: NA
cdr3_aa: CASSLGAGGPYEQYF
cdr3_nt: TGCGCCAGCAGCTTGGGAGCGGGGGGACCCTACGAGCAGTACTTC

d_call: NA
j_call: TRBJ1-2
v_call: TRBV5-1
clone_size: NA
cdr3_aa: CASSAQGSYGYTF
cdr3_nt: TGCGCCAGCAGCGCACAGGGTTCCTATGGCTACACCTTC

d_call: NA
j_call: TRBJ1-5
v_call: TRBV15
clone_size: once
cdr3_aa: CATSRDNQPQHF
cdr3_nt: TGTGCCACCAGCCGGGACAATCAGCCCCAGCATTTT

d_call: NA
j_call: TRBJ1-1
v_call: TRBV6-1
clone_size: NA
cdr3_aa: CASRAVMNTEAFF
cdr3_nt: TGTGCCAGCAGGGCAGTTATGAACACTGAAGCTTTCTTT

d_call: TRBD1
j_call: TRBJ1-2
v_call: TRBV28
clone_size: NA
cdr3_aa: CASSARDRSVPNYGYTF
cdr3_nt: TGTGCCAGCAGTGCCCGGGACAGGAGTGTTCCCAACTATGGCTACACCTTC

d_call: NA
j_call: TRBJ2-1
v_call: TRBV2
clone_size: NA
cdr3_aa: CASSEDAGISGNEQFF
cdr3_nt: TGTGCCAGCAGCGAAGATGCAGGGATTTCGGGGAATGAGCAGTTCTTC

d_call: NA
j_call: TRBJ2-3
v_call: TRBV18
clone_size: NA
cdr3_aa: CASSPLPRGSDTDTQYF
cdr3_nt: TGTGCCAGCTCACCACTCCCCCGAGGTTCTGACACAGATACGCAGTATTTT

d_call: NA
j_call: TRBJ2-4
v_call: TRBV2
clone_size: few
cdr3_aa: CASRGGGILAKNIQYF
cdr3_nt: TGTGCCAGCAGGGGGGGCGGGATCTTAGCCAAAAACATTCAGTACTTC

d_call: NA
j_call: TRBJ2-1
v_call: TRBV21-1
clone_size: NA
cdr3_aa: CASSKNWREGRVYNEQFF
cdr3_nt: TGTGCCAGCAGCAAAAATTGGCGGGAGGGCCGGGTTTACAATGAGCAGTTCTTC

d_call: NA
j_call: TRBJ2-2
v_call: TRBV11-3
clone_size: NA
cdr3_aa: CASSLSRTGELFF
cdr3_nt: TGTGCCAGCAGCTTAAGTCGCACCGGGGAGCTGTTTTTT

d_call: NA
j_call: TRBJ2-4
v_call: TRBV11-3
clone_size: NA
cdr3_aa: CASSLEAKNIQYF
cdr3_nt: TGTGCCAGCAGCTTAGAAGCCAAAAACATTCAGTACTTC

d_call: NA
j_call: TRBJ2-3
v_call: TRBV11-2
clone_size: once
cdr3_aa: CASSVRGGADTQYF
cdr3_nt: TGTGCCAGCAGCGTTAGGGGGGGGGCAGATACGCAGTATTTT

d_call: NA
j_call: TRBJ2-1
v_call: TRBV2
clone_size: NA
cdr3_aa: CASSDLGGPSSYNEQFF
cdr3_nt: TGTGCCAGCAGTGATTTGGGGGGACCCTCCTCCTACAATGAGCAGTTCTTC

d_call: NA
j_call: TRBJ2-1
v_call: TRBV29-1
clone_size: NA
cdr3_aa: CSTLRGYNEQFF
cdr3_nt: TGCAGCACCCTTAGGGGCTACAATGAGCAGTTCTTC

d_call: TRBD1
j_call: TRBJ2-3
v_call: TRBV27
clone_size: few
cdr3_aa: CASRGTGSDTQYF
cdr3_nt: TGTGCCAGCAGGGGGACAGGGTCAGATACGCAGTATTTT

d_call: NA
j_call: TRBJ1-5
v_call: TRBV14
clone_size: few
cdr3_aa: CASSRDINQPQHF
cdr3_nt: TGTGCCAGCAGCCGGGACATTAATCAGCCCCAGCATTTT

d_call: NA
j_call: TRBJ1-5
v_call: TRBV6-6
clone_size: NA
cdr3_aa: CASSSPGDNQPQHF
cdr3_nt: TGTGCCAGCAGTTCCCCAGGGGACAATCAGCCCCAGCATTTT

d_call: NA
j_call: TRBJ1-2
v_call: TRBV4-2
clone_size: few
cdr3_aa: CASSQDPTGPSRGYTF
cdr3_nt: TGTGCCAGCAGCCAAGACCCGACAGGACCGTCTAGGGGCTACACCTTC

d_call: NA
j_call: TRBJ1-1
v_call: TRBV6-5
clone_size: few
cdr3_aa: CASSTMGGTEAFF
cdr3_nt: TGTGCCAGCAGCACTATGGGGGGGACTGAAGCTTTCTTT

d_call: NA
j_call: TRBJ1-4
v_call: TRBV2
clone_size: NA
cdr3_aa: CASSEPAATNEKLFF
cdr3_nt: TGTGCCAGCAGTGAGCCCGCCGCAACTAATGAAAAACTGTTTTTT

d_call: TRBD1
j_call: TRBJ1-4
v_call: TRBV2
clone_size: NA
cdr3_aa: CASSPSPPRDRDEKLFF
cdr3_nt: TGTGCCAGCAGCCCAAGTCCCCCCCGGGACAGGGATGAAAAACTGTTTTTT

d_call: NA
j_call: TRBJ1-6
v_call: TRBV30
clone_size: NA
cdr3_aa: CAWIDRDLQLNSPLHF
cdr3_nt: TGTGCCTGGATTGATCGGGACCTACAACTTAATTCACCCCTCCACTTT

d_call: NA
j_call: TRBJ1-3
v_call: TRBV4-2
clone_size: NA
cdr3_aa: CASSQGTDEWNTIYF
cdr3_nt: TGTGCCAGCAGCCAAGGAACAGATGAGTGGAACACCATATATTTT

d_call: NA
j_call: TRBJ2-7
v_call: TRBV6-1
clone_size: NA
cdr3_aa: CASRRGVLYEQYF
cdr3_nt: TGTGCCAGCAGAAGGGGGGTCCTTTACGAGCAGTACTTC

d_call: NA
j_call: TRBJ2-1
v_call: TRBV7-2
clone_size: NA
cdr3_aa: CASSLSSGGSFGQFF
cdr3_nt: TGTGCCAGCAGCTTGAGTAGCGGAGGGAGTTTTGGGCAGTTCTTC

d_call: TRBD1
j_call: TRBJ1-4
v_call: TRBV28
clone_size: NA
cdr3_aa: CASSRGQGREKLFF
cdr3_nt: TGTGCCAGCAGTCGAGGACAGGGGCGGGAAAAACTGTTTTTT

d_call: NA
j_call: TRBJ2-7
v_call: TRBV9
clone_size: NA
cdr3_aa: CASSRDSGYEQYF
cdr3_nt: TGTGCCAGCAGTCGGGACAGCGGGTACGAGCAGTACTTC

d_call: TRBD1
j_call: TRBJ1-6
v_call: TRBV30
clone_size: NA
cdr3_aa: CAWSVPGGASSLHF
cdr3_nt: TGTGCCTGGAGTGTACCAGGGGGCGCGTCATCTCTCCACTTT

d_call: NA
j_call: TRBJ2-2
v_call: TRBV7-8
clone_size: NA
cdr3_aa: CASSLASGTGELFF
cdr3_nt: TGTGCCAGCAGCTTAGCTAGCGGCACCGGGGAGCTGTTTTTT

d_call: TRBD2
j_call: TRBJ2-7
v_call: TRBV6-6
clone_size: NA
cdr3_aa: CASSSSGGGMYEQYF
cdr3_nt: TGTGCCAGCAGTAGTTCAGGCGGGGGGATGTACGAGCAGTACTTC

d_call: NA
j_call: TRBJ2-7
v_call: TRBV28
clone_size: NA
cdr3_aa: CASSSGVREQYF
cdr3_nt: TGTGCCAGCAGCTCAGGGGTTAGGGAGCAGTACTTC